This T cell receptor beta chain was sequenced in a study of CXCR3-negative and CXCR3-positive naive CD8 T cells. General study points: Diversity was high in both naive subsets and much lower in memory cells. Naive cells that were CXCR3-positive had more hydrophobic TRB CDR3s (compared with CXCR3-negative naive cells). Fresh PBMCs went into most assays, and CXCR3 expression partly declined after cryopreservation. Similar TRBV-TRBJ usage characterized naive CXCR3-negative and CXCR3-positive cells; memory cells differed.

Germline V lookup: CDR1 GTSNPN, CDR2 SVGIG (reference sequence). The CDR3 spans 12 residues. CD45RO-CCR7+CD27+CD95- marked naive CD8+ T cells. The libraries of TRB cDNA were constructed through 5' RACE using UMI labels. TCRdb reprocessed the 5' RACE reads and reports one entry per CDR3 protein, with no DNA. The sample data list 150,000 or so distinct CDR3 sequences. Comment on this clonotype: Its antigen is not identified.

This sequence originates from a human donor in good health. Some clones in this sample may be carry-over from other donors' samples. Sequenced: naive CXCR3+ CD8+ T cells from blood. Sample subset: CD45RO-CCR7+CD27+CD95- naive CD8+ T cells expressing CXCR3 (TNR3+). The rearrangement links TRBV30 to TRBJ1-2; the D gene TCRdb calls, TRBD1, cannot be checked with no DNA. The CDR3 is CAWAGTGKGYTF. The whole variable domain, filled in from reference TRBV30 and TRBJ1-2, reads SQTIHQWPATLVQPVGSPLSLECTVEGTSNPNLYWYRQAAGRGLQLLFYSVGIGQISSEVPQNLSASRPQDRQFILSSKKLLLSDSGFYLCAWAGTGKGYTFGSGTRLTVV.